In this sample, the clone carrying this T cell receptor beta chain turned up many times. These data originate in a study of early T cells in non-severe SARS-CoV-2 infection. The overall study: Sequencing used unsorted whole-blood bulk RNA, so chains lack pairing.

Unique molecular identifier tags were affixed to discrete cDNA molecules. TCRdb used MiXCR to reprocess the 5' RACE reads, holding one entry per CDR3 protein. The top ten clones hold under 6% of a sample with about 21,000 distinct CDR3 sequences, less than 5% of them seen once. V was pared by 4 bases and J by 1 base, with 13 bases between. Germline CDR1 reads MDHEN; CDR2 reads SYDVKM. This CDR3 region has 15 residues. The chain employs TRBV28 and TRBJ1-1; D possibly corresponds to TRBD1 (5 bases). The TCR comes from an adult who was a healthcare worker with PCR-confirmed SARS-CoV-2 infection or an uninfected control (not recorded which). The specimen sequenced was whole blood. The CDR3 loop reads CASSSPGRKNTEAFF. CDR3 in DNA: TGTGCCAGCAGTTCTCCGGGACGGAAGAACACTGAAGCTTTCTTT.